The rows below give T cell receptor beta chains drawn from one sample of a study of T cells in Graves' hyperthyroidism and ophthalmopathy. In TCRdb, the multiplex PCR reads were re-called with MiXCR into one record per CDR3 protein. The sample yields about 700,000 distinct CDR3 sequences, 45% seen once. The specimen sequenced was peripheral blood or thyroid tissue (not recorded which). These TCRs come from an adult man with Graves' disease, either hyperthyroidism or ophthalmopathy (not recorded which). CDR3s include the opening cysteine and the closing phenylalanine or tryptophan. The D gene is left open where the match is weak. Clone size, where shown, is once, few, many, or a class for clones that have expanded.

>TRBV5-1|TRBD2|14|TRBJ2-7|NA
TGCGCCAGCAGCTTGGTAGCGGGAGTTAGAGAGCAGTACTTC
CASSLVAGVREQYF
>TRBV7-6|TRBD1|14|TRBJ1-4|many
TGTGCCAGCAGCCGGGACAGGGGGCAAGAAAAACTGTTTTTT
CASSRDRGQEKLFF
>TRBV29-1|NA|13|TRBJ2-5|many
TGCAGCGTTGGTATCAGGGGAGGCGAGACCCAGTACTTC
CSVGIRGGETQYF
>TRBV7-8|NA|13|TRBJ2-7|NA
TGTGCCAGCAGCTCCTACACCGACGAGGGCAGGAACTTC
CASSSYTDEGRNF
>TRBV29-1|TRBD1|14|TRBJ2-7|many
TGCAGCGTTGGGGCCGGACAGGTGAACTACGAGCAGTACTTC
CSVGAGQVNYEQYF
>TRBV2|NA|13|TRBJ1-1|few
TGTGCCTACCCGGGACACCCGAACACTGAAGCTTTCTTT
CAYPGHPNTEAFF
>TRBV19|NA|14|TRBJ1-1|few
TGTGCCAGTAGTATATCACTGACCCATACTGAAGCTTTCTTT
CASSISLTHTEAFF
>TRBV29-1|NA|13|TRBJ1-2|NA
TGCAGCGGGACAATGACCGGATACTATGGCTACACCTTC
CSGTMTGYYGYTF
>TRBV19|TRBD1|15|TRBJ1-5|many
TGTGCCAGTACCGACCTGACAGGGATGGATCAGCCCCAGCATTTT
CASTDLTGMDQPQHF
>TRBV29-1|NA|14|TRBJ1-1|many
TGCAGCGTGTCTAAGACCCTGGGGAACACTGAAGCTTTCTTT
CSVSKTLGNTEAFF
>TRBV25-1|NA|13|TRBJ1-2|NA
TGTGCCAGCATCGGGACCCCAGTCTATGGCTACACCTTC
CASIGTPVYGYTF
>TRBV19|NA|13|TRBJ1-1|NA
TGTGCCAGTAACAATAACAGGAGCACTGAAGCTTTCTTT
CASNNNRSTEAFF
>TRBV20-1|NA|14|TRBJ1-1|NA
TGCAGTGCTAGAGATGTATTGGGGAACACTGAAGCTTTCTTT
CSARDVLGNTEAFF
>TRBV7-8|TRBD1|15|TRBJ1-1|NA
TGTGCCAGCGGGGCGGGACAGGGGATGAACACTGAAGCTTTCTTT
CASGAGQGMNTEAFF
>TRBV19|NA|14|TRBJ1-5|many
TGTGCCAGTCTCGTGGGGGGTCACGGTCAGCCCCAGCATTTT
CASLVGGHGQPQHF
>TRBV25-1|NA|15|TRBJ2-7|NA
TGTGCCAGCAGTTTGCTCGGGCGGGGCCTCCACGAGCAGTACTTC
CASSLLGRGLHEQYF
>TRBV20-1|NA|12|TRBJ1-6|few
TGCAGTGCTAAACAAGCGAATTCACCCCTCCACTTT
CSAKQANSPLHF